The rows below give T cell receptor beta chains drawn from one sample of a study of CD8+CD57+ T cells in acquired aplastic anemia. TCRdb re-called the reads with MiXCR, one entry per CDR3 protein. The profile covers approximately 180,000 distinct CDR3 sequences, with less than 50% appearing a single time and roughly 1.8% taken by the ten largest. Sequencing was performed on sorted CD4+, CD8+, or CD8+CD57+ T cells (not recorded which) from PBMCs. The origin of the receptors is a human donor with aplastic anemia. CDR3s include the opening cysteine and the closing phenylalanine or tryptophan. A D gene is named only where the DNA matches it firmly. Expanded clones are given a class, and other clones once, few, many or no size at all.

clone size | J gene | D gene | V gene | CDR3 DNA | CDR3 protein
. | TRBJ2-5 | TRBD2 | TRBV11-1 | TGTGCCAGCAGCCTCATCGGGGCTAGCGGGAGTCAAGAGACCCAGTACTTC | CASSLIGASGSQETQYF
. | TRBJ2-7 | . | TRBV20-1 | TGCAGTGCTCGAGGGGACCCCACGTTCCAGGGAATCTACGAGCAGTACTTC | CSARGDPTFQGIYEQYF
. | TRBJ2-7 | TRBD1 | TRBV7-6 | TGTGCCAGCAGCCCACAACAGGGGAACTACGAGCAGTACTTC | CASSPQQGNYEQYF
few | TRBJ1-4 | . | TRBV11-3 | TGTGCCAGCAGCCTAACGCAGAAGTCTGAAAAACTGTTTTTT | CASSLTQKSEKLFF
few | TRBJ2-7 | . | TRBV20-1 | TGCAGTGCAACGACAGCGACGGGGCAGTACTTC | CSATTATGQYF
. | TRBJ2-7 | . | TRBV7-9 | TGTGCCAGCAGCTTAAGCCCTAGTCTTATGCAGTACTTC | CASSLSPSLMQYF
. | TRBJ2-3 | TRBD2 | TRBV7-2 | TGTGCCAGCAGCTATATAGCGGGAGGCCGTACAGATACGCAGTATTTT | CASSYIAGGRTDTQYF
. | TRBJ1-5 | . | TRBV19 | TGTGCCAGTAGTCCACAGGGTTGGACCCAGCATTTT | CASSPQGWTQHF
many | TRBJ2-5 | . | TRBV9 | TGTGCCAGCAGCTCGAGGGGGGTCCAAGAGACCCAGTACTTC | CASSSRGVQETQYF
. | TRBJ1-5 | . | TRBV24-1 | TGTGCCACCAGTGATGTCGGTCAGCCCCAGCATTTT | CATSDVGQPQHF
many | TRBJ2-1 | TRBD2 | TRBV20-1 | TGCAGTGCTAGTGTCTTGACGGGAGGGCTCAATGAGCAGTTCTTC | CSASVLTGGLNEQFF
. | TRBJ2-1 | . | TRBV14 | TGTGCCAGCAGCCGGGCGCAGGGTCTCTACAATGAGCAGTTCTTC | CASSRAQGLYNEQFF
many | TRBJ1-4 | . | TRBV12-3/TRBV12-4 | TGTGCCAGCAGTTTCACGACAGGACCTAATGAAAAACTGTTTTTT | CASSFTTGPNEKLFF
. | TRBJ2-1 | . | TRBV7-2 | TGTGCCAGCCGGGTATTGGATGAGCAGTTCTTC | CASRVLDEQFF
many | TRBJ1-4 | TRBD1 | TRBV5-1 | TGCGCCAGCAGCTCCAGAGGGGGCTTGGAAGAAAAACTGTTTTTT | CASSSRGGLEEKLFF
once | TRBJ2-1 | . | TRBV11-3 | TGTGCCAGCAGCTTCGACAGGAAAGATGAGCAGTTCTTC | CASSFDRKDEQFF
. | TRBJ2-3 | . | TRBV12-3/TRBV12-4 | TGTGCCAGCAGTTCGATGCCGGATACGCAGTATTTT | CASSSMPDTQYF